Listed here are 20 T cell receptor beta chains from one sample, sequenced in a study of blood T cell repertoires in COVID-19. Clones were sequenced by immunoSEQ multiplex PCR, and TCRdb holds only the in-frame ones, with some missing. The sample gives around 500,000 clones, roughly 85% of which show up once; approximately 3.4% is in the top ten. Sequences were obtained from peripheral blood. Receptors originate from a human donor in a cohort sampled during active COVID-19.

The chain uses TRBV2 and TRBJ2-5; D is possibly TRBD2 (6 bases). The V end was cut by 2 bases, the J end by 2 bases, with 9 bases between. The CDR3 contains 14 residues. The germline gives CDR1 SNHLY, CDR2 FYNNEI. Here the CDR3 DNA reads TGTGCCAGCAGTGAAACGGCGGGACAAGAGACCCAGTACTTC. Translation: CASSETAGQETQYF.

For the CDR3, the DNA is TGTGCCAGCAGTGATGGAGTGGCAGGGGGCTCGTATGAGCAGTTCTTC. Residues: CASSDGVAGGSYEQFF. The chain carries TRBV6-1 and TRBJ2-1, with 8 bases matching TRBD1. This CDR3 comprises 16 residues. Looked up from germline, CDR1 is MNHNS and CDR2 is SASEGT. The J segment lost 8 bases and the V segment lost 3 bases, leaving 12 bases of the junction unmatched.

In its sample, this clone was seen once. CDR3 sequence (DNA): TGTGCCAGCAGCCAGGCCGCCCCTAGCGGGGCCACAGATACGCAGTATTTT. It encodes CASSQAAPSGATDTQYF. The rearrangement links TRBV3-1 (or the pseudogene TRBV3-2) to TRBJ2-3; TRBD2 agrees at 9 bases. Unmatched junction bases numbered 9, after V lost 3 bases and J lost 2 bases. This CDR3 has 17 residues. In germline, CDR1 is LGHDT, CDR2 YNNKEL (reference sequence).

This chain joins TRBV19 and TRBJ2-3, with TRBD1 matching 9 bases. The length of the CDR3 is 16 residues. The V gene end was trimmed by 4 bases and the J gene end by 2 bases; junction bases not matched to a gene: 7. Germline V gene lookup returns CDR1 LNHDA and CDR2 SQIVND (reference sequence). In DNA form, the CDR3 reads TGTGCCAGTAGTACAAGCGGGACAGGGAACACAGATACGCAGTATTTT. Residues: CASSTSGTGNTDTQYF.

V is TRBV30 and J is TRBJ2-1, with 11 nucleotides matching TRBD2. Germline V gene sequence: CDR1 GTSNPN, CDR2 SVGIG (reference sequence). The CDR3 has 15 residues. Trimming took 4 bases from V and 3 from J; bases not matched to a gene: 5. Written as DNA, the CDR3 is TGTGCCTGGACCTCCGGGACTAGCGGCTACAATGAGCAGTTCTTC. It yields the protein CAWTSGTSGYNEQFF.

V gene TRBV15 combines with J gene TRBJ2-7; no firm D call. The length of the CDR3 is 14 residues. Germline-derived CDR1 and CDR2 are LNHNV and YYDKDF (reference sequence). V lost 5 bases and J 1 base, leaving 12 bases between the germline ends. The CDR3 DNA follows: TGTGCCACCAGCGTTGAACGGCGGTCCTACGAGCAGTACTTC. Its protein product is CATSVERRSYEQYF.

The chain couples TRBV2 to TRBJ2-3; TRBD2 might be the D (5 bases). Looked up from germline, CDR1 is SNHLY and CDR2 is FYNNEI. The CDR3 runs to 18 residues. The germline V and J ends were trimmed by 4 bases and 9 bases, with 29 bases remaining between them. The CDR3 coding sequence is TGTGCCAGCAGTGCGGTCCCCCGCGACCCGGGGTCAATGAGGACGCAGTATTTT. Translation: CASSAVPRDPGSMRTQYF. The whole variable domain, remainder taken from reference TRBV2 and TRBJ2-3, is EPEVTQTPSHQVTQMGQEVILRCVPISNHLYFYWYRQILGQKVEFLVSFYNNEISEKSEIFDDQFSVERPDGSNFTLKIRSTKLEDSAMYFCASSAVPRDPGSMRTQYFGPGTRLTVL.

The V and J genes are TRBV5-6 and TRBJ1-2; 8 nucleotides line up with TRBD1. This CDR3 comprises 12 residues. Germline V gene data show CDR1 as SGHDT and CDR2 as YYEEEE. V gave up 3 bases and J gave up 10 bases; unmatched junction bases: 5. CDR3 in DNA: TGTGCCAGCAGCTCCACGGGACAGGACTACACCTTC. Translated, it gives CASSSTGQDYTF.

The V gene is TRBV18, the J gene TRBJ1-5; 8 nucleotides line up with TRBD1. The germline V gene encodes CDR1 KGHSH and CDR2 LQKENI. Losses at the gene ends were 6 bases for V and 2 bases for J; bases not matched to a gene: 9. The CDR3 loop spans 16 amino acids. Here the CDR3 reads CASSSQGAIGNQPQHF. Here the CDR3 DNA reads TGTGCCAGCTCGTCCCAGGGGGCGATTGGCAATCAGCCCCAGCATTTT.

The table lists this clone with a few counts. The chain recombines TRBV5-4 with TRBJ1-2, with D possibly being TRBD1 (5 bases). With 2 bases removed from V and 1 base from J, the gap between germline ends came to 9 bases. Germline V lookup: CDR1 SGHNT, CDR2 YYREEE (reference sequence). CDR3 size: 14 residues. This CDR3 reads CASSLPQGNYGYTF. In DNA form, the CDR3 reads TGTGCCAGCAGCTTACCCCAGGGTAACTATGGCTACACCTTC. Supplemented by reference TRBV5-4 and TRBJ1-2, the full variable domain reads ETGVTQSPTHLIKTRGQQVTLRCSSQSGHNTVSWYQQALGQGPQFIFQYYREEENGRGNFPPRFSGLQFPNYSSELNVNALELDDSALYLCASSLPQGNYGYTFGSGTRLTVV.

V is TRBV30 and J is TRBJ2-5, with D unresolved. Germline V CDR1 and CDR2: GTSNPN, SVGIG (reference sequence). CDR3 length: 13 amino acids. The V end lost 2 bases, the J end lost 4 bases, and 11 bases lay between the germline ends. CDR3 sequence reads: CAWSPNGRETQYF. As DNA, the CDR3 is TGTGCCTGGAGTCCCAATGGGCGAGAGACCCAGTACTTC. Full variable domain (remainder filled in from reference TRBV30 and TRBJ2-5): SQTIHQWPATLVQPVGSPLSLECTVEGTSNPNLYWYRQAAGRGLQLLFYSVGIGQISSEVPQNLSASRPQDRQFILSSKKLLLSDSGFYLCAWSPNGRETQYFGPGTRLLVL.

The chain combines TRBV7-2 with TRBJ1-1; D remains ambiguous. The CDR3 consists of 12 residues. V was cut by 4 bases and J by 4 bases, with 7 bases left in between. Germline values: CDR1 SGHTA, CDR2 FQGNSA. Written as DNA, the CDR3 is TGTGCCAGCAGCTACGACATCACTGAAGCTTTCTTT. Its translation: CASSYDITEAFF.

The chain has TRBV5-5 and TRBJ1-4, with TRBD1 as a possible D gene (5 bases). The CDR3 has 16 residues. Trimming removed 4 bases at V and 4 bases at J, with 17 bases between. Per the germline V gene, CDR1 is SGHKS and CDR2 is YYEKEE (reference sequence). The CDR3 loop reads CASSPWGGFINEKLFF. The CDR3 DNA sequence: TGTGCCAGCAGCCCGTGGGGGGGGTTCATTAATGAAAAACTGTTTTTT.

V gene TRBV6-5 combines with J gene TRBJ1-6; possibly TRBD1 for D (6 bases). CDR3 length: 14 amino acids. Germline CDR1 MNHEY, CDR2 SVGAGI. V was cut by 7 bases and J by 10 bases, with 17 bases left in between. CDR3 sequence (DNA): TGTGCCAGCACCAACGGGCCAGGGGAGTCACCCCTCCACTTT. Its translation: CASTNGPGESPLHF.

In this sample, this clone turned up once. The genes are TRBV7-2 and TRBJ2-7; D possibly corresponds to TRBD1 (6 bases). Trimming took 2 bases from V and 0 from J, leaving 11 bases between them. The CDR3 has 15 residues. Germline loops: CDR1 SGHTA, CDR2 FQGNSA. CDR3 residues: CASSLSQGSSYEQYF. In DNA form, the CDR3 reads TGTGCCAGCAGCTTATCCCAGGGGAGCTCCTACGAGCAGTACTTC.

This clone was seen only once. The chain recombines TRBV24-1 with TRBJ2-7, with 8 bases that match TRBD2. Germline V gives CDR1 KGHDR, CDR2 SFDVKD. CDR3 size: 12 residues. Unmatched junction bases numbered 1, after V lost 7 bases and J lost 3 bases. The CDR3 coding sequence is TGTGCCACCAGACTAGCGGACTACGAGCAGTACTTC. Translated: CATRLADYEQYF.

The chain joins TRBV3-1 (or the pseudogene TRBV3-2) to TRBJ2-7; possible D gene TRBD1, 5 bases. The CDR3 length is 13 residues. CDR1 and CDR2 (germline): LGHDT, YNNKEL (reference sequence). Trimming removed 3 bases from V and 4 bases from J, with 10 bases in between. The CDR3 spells CASSQAGKYEQYF. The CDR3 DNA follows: TGTGCCAGCAGCCAGGCAGGGAAGTACGAGCAGTACTTC.

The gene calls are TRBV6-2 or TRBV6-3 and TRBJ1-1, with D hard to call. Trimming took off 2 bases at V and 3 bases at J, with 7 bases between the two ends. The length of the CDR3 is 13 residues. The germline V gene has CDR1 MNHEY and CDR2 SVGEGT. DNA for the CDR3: TGTGCCAGCAGTTACACAGCCTACACTGAAGCTTTCTTT. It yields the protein CASSYTAYTEAFF.

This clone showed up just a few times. The CDR3 loop is CASSTKRTGRPNTGELFF. Here the CDR3 DNA reads TGTGCCAGCAGCACAAAAAGGACAGGGAGACCCAACACCGGGGAGCTGTTTTTT. This rearrangement joins TRBV21-1 to TRBJ2-2; the D call in the table, TRBD1, was not verified against the DNA. TRBV21-1 is annotated as a pseudogene. This CDR3 is 18 amino acids long.

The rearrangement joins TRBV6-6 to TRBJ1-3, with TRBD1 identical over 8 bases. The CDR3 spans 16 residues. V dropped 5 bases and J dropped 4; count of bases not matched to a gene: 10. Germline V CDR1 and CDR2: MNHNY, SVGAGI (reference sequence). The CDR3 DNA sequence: TGTGCCAGCAGTCGACGGACAGGGTATACGGGAAACACCATATATTTT. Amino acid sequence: CASSRRTGYTGNTIYF.